This T cell receptor beta chain is drawn from a study of cytomegalovirus exposure and HLA in healthy donors. 60 Vbeta and 13 Jbeta primers were used in PCR. TCRdb's copy holds only in-frame clones and misses some; the assay was immunoSEQ multiplex PCR. The data hold 100,000 to 150,000 clones, with 81% observed a single time. CDR1 is MNHEY, CDR2 SVGAGI, per germline. The CDR3 has 16 amino acids. V was clipped by 2 bases and J by 5 bases; unmatched bases: 5. The specimen was PBMCs. The chain recombines TRBV6-5 with TRBJ1-6, with 8 bases fitting TRBD1. This clonotype originated in a man aged 18 to 30 in good health and CMV-seropositive. CDR3 in DNA: TGTGCCAGCAGTTACAAAGCACAGGGGGATAATTCACCCCTCCACTTT. This codes for CASSYKAQGDNSPLHF.